This TCR beta chain derives from a study of blood T cell repertoires in COVID-19. The table came from immunoSEQ multiplex PCR; TCRdb's copy has only in-frame clones and leaves some out. This sample yields tens of thousands of clones, of which around nine tenths are seen a single time; about a tenth belongs to the top ten. The germline gives CDR1 LNHDA, CDR2 SQIVND (reference sequence). With 6 bases clipped from V and 10 bases from J, the junction kept 11 bases outside the gene matches. The CDR3 spans 15 residues. Material for sequencing was peripheral blood. The receptor's source is a human donor in a cohort sampled during active COVID-19. The J gene is TRBJ2-1, the V gene TRBV19; 11 bases are a match to TRBD2. The CDR3 region is CASRLAGALESEQFF. Written as DNA, the CDR3 is TGTGCCAGTAGACTAGCGGGGGCCTTGGAGAGCGAGCAGTTCTTC. The variable domain in full, completed from reference TRBV19 and TRBJ2-1, reads DGGITQSPKYLFRKEGQNVTLSCEQNLNHDAMYWYRQDPGQGLRLIYYSQIVNDFQKGDIAEGYSVSREKKESFPLTVTSAQKNPTAFYLCASRLAGALESEQFFGPGTRLTVL.